The 7 T cell receptor beta chains below come from one sample, sequenced in a study of T cells in Graves' hyperthyroidism and ophthalmopathy. Amplified TCR beta CDR3 regions derived from RNA transcripts. HTBI primers were used for first-round RT-PCR of the TCR CDR3. TCRdb called the multiplex PCR reads again in MiXCR, with one record for every CDR3 protein. This sample has around 360,000 distinct CDR3 sequences, with roughly 15% found just once. Sequencing was done on a sample of blood. Every receptor here comes from a woman aged 55 to 70 with Graves' ophthalmopathy.

This clonotype was recorded once. Just one base apart from a much larger clone, this may be a read error. V is TRBV6-1 and J is TRBJ1-1; 8 nucleotides align to TRBD1. This CDR3 has 15 residues. Per germline, CDR1 MNHNS and CDR2 SASEGT. CDR3 in amino acids: CASSAQGGANTEDFF. The CDR3 bases are TGTGCCAGCAGTGCACAGGGGGGAGCGAACACTGAAGATTTCTTT.

As regards this clonotype: A much more abundant neighbour one base away suggests this may be a read error. The rearrangement links TRBV20-1 to TRBJ2-2, with a possible D match to TRBD2 (5 bases). The CDR3 is 15 residues long. Germline CDR1 is DFQATT and CDR2 is SNEGSKA (reference sequence). This chain's CDR3 is CSARDGLAVAGEPFF. Here the CDR3 DNA reads TGCAGTGCTAGAGATGGATTGGCGGTGGCCGGGGAGCCGTTTTTT.

This clonotype was seen ten or more times. This chain joins TRBV28 and TRBJ1-2; D is perhaps TRBD1 (6 bases). Trimming shortened V by 7 bases and J by 8 bases, and 14 bases separated the two germline ends. CDR1 MDHEN and CDR2 SYDVKM come from the germline V gene. The CDR3 consists of 12 residues. The DNA of the CDR3 is TGTGCCAGCATAACAGGGTTAGGAGGCTACACCTTC. It yields the protein CASITGLGGYTF.

There are many counts of this clonotype. This chain uses TRBV20-1 with TRBJ2-4; 11 positions match TRBD2. The germline V gene has CDR1 DFQATT and CDR2 SNEGSKA (reference sequence). CDR3 length: 17 amino acids. With 0 bases clipped from V and 4 bases from J, the junction kept 8 bases outside the gene matches. In DNA form, the CDR3 reads TGCAGTGCTAGAGAGATGGAACTAGCGGGAGTAAAAAACATTCAGTACTTC. It specifies CSAREMELAGVKNIQYF.

This clonotype was picked up a small number of times. The chain is built from TRBV5-1 and TRBJ2-2; 10 bases fit TRBD2. CDR1 is SGHRS and CDR2 is YFSETQ in the germline V gene. Trimming took 4 bases from V and 6 from J; bases not matched to a gene: 9. This CDR3 has 16 amino acids. The CDR3 reads CASSQPSGSGAGELFF. The CDR3, as DNA: TGCGCCAGCAGCCAACCTAGCGGGAGCGGGGCCGGGGAGCTGTTTTTT.

The chain couples TRBV4-1 to TRBJ2-1, with TRBD2 identical over 15 bases. Germline loops: CDR1 MGHRA, CDR2 YSYEKL. Unmatched junction bases numbered 10, after V lost 1 base and J lost 6 bases. This CDR3 comprises 19 residues. CDR3 loop: CASSQVRTSGRALSNEQFF. The CDR3 nucleotides read TGCGCCAGCAGCCAAGTTAGGACTAGCGGGAGGGCCTTGAGCAATGAGCAGTTCTTC.

This chain connects TRBV4-1 to TRBJ1-2; TRBD1 might be the D (6 bases). Trimming took 2 bases from V and 2 from J, leaving 12 bases between them. CDR1 and CDR2 (germline): MGHRA, YSYEKL. This CDR3 has 15 residues. CDR3 residues: CASSQPTGLNYGYTF. The CDR3 bases are TGCGCCAGCAGCCAACCGACAGGTCTGAACTATGGCTACACCTTC.